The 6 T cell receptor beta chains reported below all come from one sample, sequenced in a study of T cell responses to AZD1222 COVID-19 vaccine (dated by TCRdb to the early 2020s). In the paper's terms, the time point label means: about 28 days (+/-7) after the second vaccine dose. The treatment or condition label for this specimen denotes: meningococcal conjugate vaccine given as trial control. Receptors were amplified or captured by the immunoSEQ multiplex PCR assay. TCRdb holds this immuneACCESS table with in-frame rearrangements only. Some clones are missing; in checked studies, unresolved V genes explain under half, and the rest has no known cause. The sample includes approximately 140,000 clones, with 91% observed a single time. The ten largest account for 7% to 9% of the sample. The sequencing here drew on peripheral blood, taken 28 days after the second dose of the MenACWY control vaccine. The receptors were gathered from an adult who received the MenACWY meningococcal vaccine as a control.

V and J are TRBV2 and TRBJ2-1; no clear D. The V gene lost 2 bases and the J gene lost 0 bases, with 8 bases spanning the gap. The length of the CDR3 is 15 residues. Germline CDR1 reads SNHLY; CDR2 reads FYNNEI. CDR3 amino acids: CASSEPRSSYNEQFF. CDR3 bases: TGTGCCAGCAGTGAACCCAGAAGCTCCTACAATGAGCAGTTCTTC.

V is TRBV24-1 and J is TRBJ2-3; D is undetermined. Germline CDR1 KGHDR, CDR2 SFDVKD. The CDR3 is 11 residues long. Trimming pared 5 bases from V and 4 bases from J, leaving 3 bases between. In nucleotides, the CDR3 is TGTGCCACCAGTGGGGCAGATACGCAGTATTTT. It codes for CATSGADTQYF.

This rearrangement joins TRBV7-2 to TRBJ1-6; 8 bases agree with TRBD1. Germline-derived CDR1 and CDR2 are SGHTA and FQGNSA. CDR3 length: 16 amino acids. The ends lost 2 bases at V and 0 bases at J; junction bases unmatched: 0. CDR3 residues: CASSLTGGSYNSPLHF. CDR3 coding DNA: TGTGCCAGCAGCTTAACAGGGGGCTCCTATAATTCACCCCTCCACTTT. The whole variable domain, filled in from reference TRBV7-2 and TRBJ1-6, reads GAGVSQSPSNKVTEKGKDVELRCDPISGHTALYWYRQSLGQGLEFLIYFQGNSAPDKSGLPSDRFSAERTGGSVSTLTIQRTQQEDSAVYLCASSLTGGSYNSPLHFGNGTRLTVT.

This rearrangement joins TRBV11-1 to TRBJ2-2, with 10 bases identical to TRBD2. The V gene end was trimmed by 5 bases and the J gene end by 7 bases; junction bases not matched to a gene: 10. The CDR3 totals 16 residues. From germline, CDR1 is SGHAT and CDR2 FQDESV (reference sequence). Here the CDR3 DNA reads TGTGCCAGCAGCCTCCTCCTAGCGGGGGTGAGCGGGGAGCTGTTTTTT. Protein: CASSLLLAGVSGELFF.

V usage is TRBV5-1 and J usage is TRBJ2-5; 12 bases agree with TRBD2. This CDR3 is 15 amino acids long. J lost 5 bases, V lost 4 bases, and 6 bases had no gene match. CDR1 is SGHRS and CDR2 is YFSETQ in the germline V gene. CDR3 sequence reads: CASSATSGSYETQYF. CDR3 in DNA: TGCGCCAGCAGCGCGACTAGCGGGAGTTACGAGACCCAGTACTTC. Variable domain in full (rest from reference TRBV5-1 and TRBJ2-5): KAGVTQTPRYLIKTRGQQVTLSCSPISGHRSVSWYQQTPGQGLQFLFEYFSETQRNKGNFPGRFSGRQFSNSRSEMNVSTLELGDSALYLCASSATSGSYETQYFGPGTRLLVL.

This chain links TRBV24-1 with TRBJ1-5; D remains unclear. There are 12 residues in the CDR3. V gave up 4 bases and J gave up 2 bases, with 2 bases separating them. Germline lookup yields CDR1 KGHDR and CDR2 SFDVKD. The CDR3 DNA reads TGTGCCACCAGTGAGGGCAATCAGCCCCAGCATTTT. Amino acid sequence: CATSEGNQPQHF.